One T cell receptor beta chain is described in this entry. This specimen belongs to a study of blood T cell repertoires in COVID-19. The method was immunoSEQ multiplex PCR; TCRdb's version includes in-frame clones alone and lacks a portion of them. The sample contains 400,000 or so clones, 90% of which appear only once. The trim removed 4 bases at V and 0 bases at J, leaving 15 bases unmatched. There are 18 residues in the CDR3. Looked up from germline, CDR1 is LGHDT and CDR2 is YNNKEL (reference sequence). The rearrangement uses TRBV3-1 (or the pseudogene TRBV3-2) and TRBJ2-7; 7 nucleotides match TRBD1. The sample was PBMCs or T cells enriched from blood (not recorded which). This clonotype originated in a man aged 18 to 30 who had recovered from COVID-19. DNA of the CDR3: TGTGCCAGCAGCCTACACAGCTTACAGGGGCTGAACTCCTACGAGCAGTACTTC. Protein sequence: CASSLHSLQGLNSYEQYF.